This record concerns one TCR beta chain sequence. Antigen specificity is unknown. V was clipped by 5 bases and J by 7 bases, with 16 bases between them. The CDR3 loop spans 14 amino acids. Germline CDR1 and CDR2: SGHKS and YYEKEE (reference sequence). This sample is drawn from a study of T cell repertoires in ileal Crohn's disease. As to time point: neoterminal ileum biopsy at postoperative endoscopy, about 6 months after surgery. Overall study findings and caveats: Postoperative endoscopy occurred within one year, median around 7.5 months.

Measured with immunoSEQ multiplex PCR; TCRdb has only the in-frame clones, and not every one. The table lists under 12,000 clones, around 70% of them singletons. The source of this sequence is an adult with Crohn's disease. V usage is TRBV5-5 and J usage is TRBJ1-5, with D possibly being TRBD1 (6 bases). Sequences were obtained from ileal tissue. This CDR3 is CASSNRVGSQPQHF. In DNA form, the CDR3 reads TGTGCCAGCAGTAACAGGGTAGGCAGCCAGCCCCAGCATTTT.